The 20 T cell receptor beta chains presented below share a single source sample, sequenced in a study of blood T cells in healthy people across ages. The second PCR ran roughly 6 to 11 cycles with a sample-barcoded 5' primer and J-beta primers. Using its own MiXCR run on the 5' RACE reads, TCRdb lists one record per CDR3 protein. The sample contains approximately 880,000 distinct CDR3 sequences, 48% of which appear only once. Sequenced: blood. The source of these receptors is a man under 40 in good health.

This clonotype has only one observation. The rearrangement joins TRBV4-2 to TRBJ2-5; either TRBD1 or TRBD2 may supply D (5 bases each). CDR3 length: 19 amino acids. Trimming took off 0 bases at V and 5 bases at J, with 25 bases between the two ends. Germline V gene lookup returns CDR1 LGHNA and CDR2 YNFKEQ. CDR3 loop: CASSQDGGVPRGPRETQYF. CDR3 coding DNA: TGTGCCAGCAGCCAAGACGGCGGTGTTCCGAGGGGCCCTCGGGAGACCCAGTACTTC.

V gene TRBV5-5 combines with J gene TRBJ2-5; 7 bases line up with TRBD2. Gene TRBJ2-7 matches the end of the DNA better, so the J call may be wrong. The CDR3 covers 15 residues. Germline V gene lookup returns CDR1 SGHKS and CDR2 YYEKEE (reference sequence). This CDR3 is CASSLVGGDWYEQYF. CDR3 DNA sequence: TGTGCCAGCAGCTTGGTGGGGGGGGACTGGTACGAGCAGTACTTC.

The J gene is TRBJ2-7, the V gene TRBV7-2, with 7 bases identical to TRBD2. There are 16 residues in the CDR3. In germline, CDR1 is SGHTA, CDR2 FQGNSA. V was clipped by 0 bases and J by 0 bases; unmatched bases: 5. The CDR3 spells CASSLALGGGSYEQYF. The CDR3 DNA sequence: TGTGCCAGCAGCTTAGCGCTAGGCGGGGGCTCCTACGAGCAGTACTTC. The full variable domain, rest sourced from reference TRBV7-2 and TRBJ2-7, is GAGVSQSPSNKVTEKGKDVELRCDPISGHTALYWYRQSLGQGLEFLIYFQGNSAPDKSGLPSDRFSAERTGGSVSTLTIQRTQQEDSAVYLCASSLALGGGSYEQYFGPGTRLTVT.

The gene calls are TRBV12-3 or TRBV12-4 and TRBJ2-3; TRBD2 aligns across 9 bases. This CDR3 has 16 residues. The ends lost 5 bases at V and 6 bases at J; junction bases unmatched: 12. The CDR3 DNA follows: TGTGCCAGCAGTCTCTCCGGGACTAGCCCCAAGGATACGCAGTATTTT. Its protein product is CASSLSGTSPKDTQYF.

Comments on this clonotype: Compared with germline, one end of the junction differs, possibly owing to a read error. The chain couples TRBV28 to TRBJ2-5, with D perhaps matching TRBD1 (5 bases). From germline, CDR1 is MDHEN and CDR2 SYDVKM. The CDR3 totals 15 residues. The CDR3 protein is CASTPGALGQEIQYF. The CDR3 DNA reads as TGTGCCAGCACTCCTGGGGCTTTAGGGCAAGAGATCCAGTACTTC.

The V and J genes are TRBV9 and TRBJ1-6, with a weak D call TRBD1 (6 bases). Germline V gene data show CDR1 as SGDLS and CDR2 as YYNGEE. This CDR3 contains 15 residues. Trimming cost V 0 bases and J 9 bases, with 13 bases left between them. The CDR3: CASSVGQGWSSPLHF. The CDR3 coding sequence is TGTGCCAGCAGCGTAGGGCAGGGGTGGAGTTCACCCCTCCACTTT.

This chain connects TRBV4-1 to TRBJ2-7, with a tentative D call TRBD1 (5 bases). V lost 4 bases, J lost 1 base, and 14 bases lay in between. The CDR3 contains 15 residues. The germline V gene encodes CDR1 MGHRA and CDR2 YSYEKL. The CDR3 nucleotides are TGCGCCAGCAGCCGAGACAGATCTTCTTCCTACGAGCAGTACTTC. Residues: CASSRDRSSSYEQYF.

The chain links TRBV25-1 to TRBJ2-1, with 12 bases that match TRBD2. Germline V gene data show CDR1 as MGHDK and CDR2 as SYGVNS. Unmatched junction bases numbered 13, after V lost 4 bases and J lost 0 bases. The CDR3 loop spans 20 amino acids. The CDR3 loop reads CASSGRRLAGAESSYNEQFF. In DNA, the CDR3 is TGTGCCAGCAGTGGGCGAAGACTAGCGGGGGCCGAGAGCTCCTACAATGAGCAGTTCTTC.

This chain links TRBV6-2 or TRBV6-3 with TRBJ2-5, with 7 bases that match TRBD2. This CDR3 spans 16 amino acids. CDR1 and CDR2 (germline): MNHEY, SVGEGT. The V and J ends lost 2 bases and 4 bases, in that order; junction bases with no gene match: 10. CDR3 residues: CASSYPGTTPVETQYF. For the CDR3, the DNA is TGTGCCAGCAGTTACCCCGGGACTACGCCTGTAGAGACCCAGTACTTC.

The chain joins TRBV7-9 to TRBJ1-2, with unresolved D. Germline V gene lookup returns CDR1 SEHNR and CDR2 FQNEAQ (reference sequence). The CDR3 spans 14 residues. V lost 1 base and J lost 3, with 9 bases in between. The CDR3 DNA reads TGTGCCAGCAGCTTAGAGGGCAGATACTATGGCTACACCTTC. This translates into CASSLEGRYYGYTF.

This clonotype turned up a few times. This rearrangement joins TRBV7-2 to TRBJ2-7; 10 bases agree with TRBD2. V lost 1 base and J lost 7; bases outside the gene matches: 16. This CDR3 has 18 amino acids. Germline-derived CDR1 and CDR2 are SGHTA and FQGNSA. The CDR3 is CASSLEVLGGLAVIEQYF. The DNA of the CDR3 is TGTGCCAGCAGCTTAGAGGTCTTGGGTGGACTAGCGGTCATAGAGCAGTACTTC.

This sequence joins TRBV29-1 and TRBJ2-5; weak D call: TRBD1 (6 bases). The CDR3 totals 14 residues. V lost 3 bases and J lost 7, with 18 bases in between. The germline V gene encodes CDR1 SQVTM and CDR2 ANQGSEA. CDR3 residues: CSVDRAGQTGTQYF. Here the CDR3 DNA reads TGCAGCGTTGATAGAGCAGGTCAGACAGGGACCCAGTACTTC.

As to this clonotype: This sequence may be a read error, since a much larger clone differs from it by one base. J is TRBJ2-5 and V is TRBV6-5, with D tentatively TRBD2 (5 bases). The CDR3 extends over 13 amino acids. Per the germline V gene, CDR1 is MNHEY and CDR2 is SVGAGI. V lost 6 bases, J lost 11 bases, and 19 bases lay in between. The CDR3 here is CASSQDSRLQQYF. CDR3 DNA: TGTGCCAGCAGCCAGGACTCGCGTTTACAGCAGTACTTC.

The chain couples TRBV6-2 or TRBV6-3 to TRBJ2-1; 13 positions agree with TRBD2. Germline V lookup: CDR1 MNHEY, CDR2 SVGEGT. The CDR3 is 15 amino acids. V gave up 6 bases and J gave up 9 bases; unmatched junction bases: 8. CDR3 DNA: TGTGCCAGCAGACGACTAGCGGGGGGCCGGGCTGAGCAGTTCTTC. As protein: CASRRLAGGRAEQFF.

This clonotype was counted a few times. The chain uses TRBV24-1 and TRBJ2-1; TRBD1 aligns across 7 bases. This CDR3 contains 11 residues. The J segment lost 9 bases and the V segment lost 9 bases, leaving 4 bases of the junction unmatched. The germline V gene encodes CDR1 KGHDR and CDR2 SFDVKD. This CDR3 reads CATQGGFEQFF. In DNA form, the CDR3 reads TGTGCCACCCAAGGGGGCTTTGAGCAGTTCTTC.

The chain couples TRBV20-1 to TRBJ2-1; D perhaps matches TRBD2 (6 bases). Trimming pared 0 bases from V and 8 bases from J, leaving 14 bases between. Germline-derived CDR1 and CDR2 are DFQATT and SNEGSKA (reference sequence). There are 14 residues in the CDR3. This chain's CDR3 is CSARERGQLDEQFF. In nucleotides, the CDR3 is TGCAGTGCTAGAGAGCGGGGCCAGCTCGATGAGCAGTTCTTC.

CDR3 coding DNA: TGTGCCAGCAGCTTCCCGGGACAGGGTTCGACAGATACGCAGTATTTT. Its translation is CASSFPGQGSTDTQYF. This chain joins TRBV7-8 and TRBJ2-3; 9 bases align to TRBD1. Trimming cost V 3 bases and J 3 bases; bases outside gene matches: 7. The germline V gene encodes CDR1 SGHVS and CDR2 FQNEAQ. This CDR3 spans 16 amino acids.

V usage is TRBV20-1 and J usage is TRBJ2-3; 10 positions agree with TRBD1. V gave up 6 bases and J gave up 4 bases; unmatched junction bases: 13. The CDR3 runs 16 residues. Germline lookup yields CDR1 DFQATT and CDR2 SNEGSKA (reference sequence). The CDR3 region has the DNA TGCAGTGCAAAACGACCCGGGACAGGGGTTGCAGATACGCAGTATTTT. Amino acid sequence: CSAKRPGTGVADTQYF.

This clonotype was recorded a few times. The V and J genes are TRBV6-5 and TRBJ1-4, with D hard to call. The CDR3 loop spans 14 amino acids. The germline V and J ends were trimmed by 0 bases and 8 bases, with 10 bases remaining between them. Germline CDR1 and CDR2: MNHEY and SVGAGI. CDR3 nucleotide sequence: TGTGCCAGCAGTTACTCGTCGAGGAGCGAAAAACTGTTTTTT. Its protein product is CASSYSSRSEKLFF.

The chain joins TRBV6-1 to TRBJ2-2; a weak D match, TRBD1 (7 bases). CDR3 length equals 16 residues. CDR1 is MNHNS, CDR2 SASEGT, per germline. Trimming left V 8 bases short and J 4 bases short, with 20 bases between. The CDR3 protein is CASAEGAGRFTGELFF. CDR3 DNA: TGTGCCAGCGCCGAGGGGGCAGGGAGGTTCACCGGGGAGCTGTTTTTT.